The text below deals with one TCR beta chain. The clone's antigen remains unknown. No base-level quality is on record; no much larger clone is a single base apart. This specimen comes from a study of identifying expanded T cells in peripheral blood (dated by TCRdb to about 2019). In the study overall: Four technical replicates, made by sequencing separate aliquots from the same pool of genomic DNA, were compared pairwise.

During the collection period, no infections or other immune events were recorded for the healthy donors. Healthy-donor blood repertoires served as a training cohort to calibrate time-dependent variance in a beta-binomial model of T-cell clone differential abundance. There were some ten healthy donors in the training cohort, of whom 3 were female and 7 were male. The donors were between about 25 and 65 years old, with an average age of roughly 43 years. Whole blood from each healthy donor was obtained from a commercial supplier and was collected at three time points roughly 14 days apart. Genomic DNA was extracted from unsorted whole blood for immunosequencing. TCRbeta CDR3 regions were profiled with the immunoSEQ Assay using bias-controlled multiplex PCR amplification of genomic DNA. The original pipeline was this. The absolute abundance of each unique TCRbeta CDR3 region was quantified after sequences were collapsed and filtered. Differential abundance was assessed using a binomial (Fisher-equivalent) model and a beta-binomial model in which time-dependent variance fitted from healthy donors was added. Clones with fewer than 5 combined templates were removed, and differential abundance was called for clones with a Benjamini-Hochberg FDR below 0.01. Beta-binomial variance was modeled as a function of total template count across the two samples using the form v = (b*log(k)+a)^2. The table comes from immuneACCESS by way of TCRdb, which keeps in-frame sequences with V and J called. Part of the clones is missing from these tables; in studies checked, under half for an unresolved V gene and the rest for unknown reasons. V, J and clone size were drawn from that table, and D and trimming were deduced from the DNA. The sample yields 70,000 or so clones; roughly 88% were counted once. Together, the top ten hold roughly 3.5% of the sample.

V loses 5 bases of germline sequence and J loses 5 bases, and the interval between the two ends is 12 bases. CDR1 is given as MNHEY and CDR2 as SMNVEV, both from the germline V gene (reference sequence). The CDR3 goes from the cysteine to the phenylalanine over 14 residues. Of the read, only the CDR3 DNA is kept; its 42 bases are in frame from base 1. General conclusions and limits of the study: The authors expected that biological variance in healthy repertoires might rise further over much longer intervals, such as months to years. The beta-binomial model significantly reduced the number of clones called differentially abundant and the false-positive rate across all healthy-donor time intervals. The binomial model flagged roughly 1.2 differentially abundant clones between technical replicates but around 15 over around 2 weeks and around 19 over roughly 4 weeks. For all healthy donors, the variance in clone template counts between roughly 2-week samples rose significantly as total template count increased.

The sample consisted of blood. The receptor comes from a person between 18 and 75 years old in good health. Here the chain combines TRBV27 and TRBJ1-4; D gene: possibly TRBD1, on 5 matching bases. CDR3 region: CASSAQWGNEKLFF. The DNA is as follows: TGTGCCAGCAGTGCCCAGTGGGGGAATGAAAAACTGTTTTTT.